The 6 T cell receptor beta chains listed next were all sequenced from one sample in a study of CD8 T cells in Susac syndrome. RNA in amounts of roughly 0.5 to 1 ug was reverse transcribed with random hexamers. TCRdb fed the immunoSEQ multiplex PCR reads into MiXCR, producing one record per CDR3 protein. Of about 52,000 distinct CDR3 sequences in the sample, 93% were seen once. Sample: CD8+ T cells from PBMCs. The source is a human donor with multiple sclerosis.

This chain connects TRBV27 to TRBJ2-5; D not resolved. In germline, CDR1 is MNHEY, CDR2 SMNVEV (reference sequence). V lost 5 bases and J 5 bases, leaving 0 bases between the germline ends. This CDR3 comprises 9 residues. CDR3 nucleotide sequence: TGTGCCAGCAGTGAGACCCAGTACTTC. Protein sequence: CASSETQYF.

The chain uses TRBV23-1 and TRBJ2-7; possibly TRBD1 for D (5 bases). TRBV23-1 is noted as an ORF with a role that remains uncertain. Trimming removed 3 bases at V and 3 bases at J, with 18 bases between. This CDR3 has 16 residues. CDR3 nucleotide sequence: TGCGCCAGCAGTCAGCCCCTAAGGGGCCAGAACTACGAGCAGTACTTC. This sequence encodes CASSQPLRGQNYEQYF.

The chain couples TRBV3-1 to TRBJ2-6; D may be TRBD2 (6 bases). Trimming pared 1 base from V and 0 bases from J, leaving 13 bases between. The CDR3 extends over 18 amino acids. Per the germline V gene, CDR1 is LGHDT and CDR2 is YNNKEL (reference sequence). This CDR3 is CASSQGSSEISGANVLTF. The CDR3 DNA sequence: TGTGCCAGCAGCCAAGGATCTAGCGAGATCTCTGGGGCCAACGTCCTGACTTTC.

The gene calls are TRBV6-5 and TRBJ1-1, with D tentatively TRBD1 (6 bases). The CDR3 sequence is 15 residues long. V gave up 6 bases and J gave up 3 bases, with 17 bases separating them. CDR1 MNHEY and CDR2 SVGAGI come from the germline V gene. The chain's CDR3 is CASRGYRERDTEAFF. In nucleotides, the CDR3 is TGTGCCAGCAGGGGTTACAGGGAAAGGGACACTGAAGCTTTCTTT.

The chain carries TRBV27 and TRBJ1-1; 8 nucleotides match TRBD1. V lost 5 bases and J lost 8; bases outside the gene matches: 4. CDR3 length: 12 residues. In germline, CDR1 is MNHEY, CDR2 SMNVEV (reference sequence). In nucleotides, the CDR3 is TGTGCCAGCAGTACGGGACAGGCCGAAGCTTTCTTT. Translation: CASSTGQAEAFF.

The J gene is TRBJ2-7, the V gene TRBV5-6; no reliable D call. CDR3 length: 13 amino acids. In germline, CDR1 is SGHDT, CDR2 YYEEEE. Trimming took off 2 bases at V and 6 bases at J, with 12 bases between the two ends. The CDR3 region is CASSLTGFGEQYF. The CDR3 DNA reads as TGTGCCAGCAGCTTAACGGGTTTCGGCGAGCAGTACTTC.